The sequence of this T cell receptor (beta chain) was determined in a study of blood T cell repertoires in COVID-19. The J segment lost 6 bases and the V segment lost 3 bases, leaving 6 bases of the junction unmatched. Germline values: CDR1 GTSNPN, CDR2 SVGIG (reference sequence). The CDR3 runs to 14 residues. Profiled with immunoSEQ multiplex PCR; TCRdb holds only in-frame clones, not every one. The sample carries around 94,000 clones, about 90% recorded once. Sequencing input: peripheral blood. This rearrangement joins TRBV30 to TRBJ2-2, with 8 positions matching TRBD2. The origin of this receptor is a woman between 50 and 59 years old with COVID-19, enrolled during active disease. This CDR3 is CAWSPLRGAGELFF. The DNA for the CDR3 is TGTGCCTGGAGCCCTTTGCGGGGGGCCGGGGAGCTGTTTTTT.